The 11 T cell receptor beta chains given below trace back to one sample, sequenced in a study of T cell changes during pregnancy in multiple sclerosis. Clones were read by immunoSEQ multiplex PCR, and TCRdb kept only the in-frame ones, dropping some. The sample lists roughly 34,000 clones; 80% to 90% were seen once. The sequencing used CD8+ T cells from peripheral blood mononuclear cells, collected in the third trimester of pregnancy. The receptors stem from a female donor with multiple sclerosis, enrolled in a pregnancy study.

The rearrangement uses TRBV7-9 and TRBJ2-7; no firm D call. This CDR3 is built from 13 residues. The germline V gene has CDR1 SEHNR and CDR2 FQNEAQ (reference sequence). V lost 5 bases to trimming and J lost 3 bases, with 11 bases between them. Here the CDR3 DNA reads TGTGCCAGCAGCCCGAACTTTCGCTACGAGCAGTACTTC. Its translation is CASSPNFRYEQYF.

V gene TRBV7-6 combines with J gene TRBJ2-5; the match to TRBD2 covers 10 bases. CDR3 length: 18 amino acids. The V gene end was trimmed by 3 bases and the J gene end by 2 bases; junction bases not matched to a gene: 12. Germline V gives CDR1 SGHVS, CDR2 FNYEAQ. CDR3 DNA: TGTGCCAGCAGCTTCCCTAGCGGGGGTGGGGGGAATCAAGAGACCCAGTACTTC. It yields the protein CASSFPSGGGGNQETQYF. The full variable domain, rest sourced from reference TRBV7-6 and TRBJ2-5, is GAGVSQSPRYKVTKRGQDVALRCDPISGHVSLYWYRQALGQGPEFLTYFNYEAQQDKSGLPNDRFSAERPEGSISTLTIQRTEQRDSAMYRCASSFPSGGGGNQETQYFGPGTRLLVL.

The genes are TRBV13 and TRBJ2-3; TRBD2 aligns across 9 bases. J lost 10 bases, V lost 4 bases, and 21 bases had no gene match. Germline-derived CDR1 and CDR2 are PRHDT and FYEKMQ (reference sequence). The CDR3 loop spans 18 amino acids. CDR3 sequence reads: CASSSHSGGRLGARAQYF. The CDR3 region has the DNA TGTGCCAGCAGCTCCCATAGCGGGGGCCGACTAGGGGCACGGGCGCAGTATTTT.

The chain combines TRBV25-1 with TRBJ2-3, with TRBD1 matching 8 bases. V shed 1 base and J 4 bases; nucleotides not matched to a gene: 1. The germline CDR1 and CDR2 sequences are MGHDK and SYGVNS. The CDR3 length is 14 residues. The CDR3: CASSEFRGPDTQYF. Written as DNA, the CDR3 is TGTGCCAGCAGTGAATTCAGGGGGCCAGATACGCAGTATTTT.

CDR3 nucleotide sequence: TGCAGCGTAGAACAGGGAAACTATGGCTACACCTTC. Protein: CSVEQGNYGYTF. The chain has TRBV29-1 and TRBJ1-2, with D maybe TRBD1 (6 bases). The CDR3 is 12 residues long. Trimming removed 6 bases from V and 2 bases from J, with 10 bases in between. Germline V CDR1 and CDR2: SQVTM, ANQGSEA. The whole variable domain, remainder taken from reference TRBV29-1 and TRBJ1-2, is SAVISQKPSRDICQRGTSLTIQCQVDSQVTMMFWYRQQPGQSLTLIATANQGSEATYESGFVIDKFPISRPNLTFSTLTVSNMSPEDSSIYLCSVEQGNYGYTFGSGTRLTVV.

This chain joins TRBV9 and TRBJ2-5, with TRBD2 matching over 10 bases. The CDR3 length is 15 residues. The germline V gene has CDR1 SGDLS and CDR2 YYNGEE. The junction had 5 bases not matched to a gene; V was cut back by 3 bases and J by 3 bases. The CDR3 here is CASSERGGREETQYF. The CDR3 DNA sequence: TGTGCCAGCAGCGAGCGGGGGGGCCGTGAAGAGACCCAGTACTTC.

This chain joins TRBV6-4 and TRBJ1-3; 10 nucleotides align to TRBD1. The CDR3 loop spans 16 amino acids. The germline CDR1 and CDR2 sequences are MRHNA and SNTAGT. J lost 3 bases, V lost 9 bases, and 11 bases had no gene match. The CDR3 region is CARNRDRGRGGNTIYF. The CDR3 DNA reads as TGTGCCAGAAACCGAGACAGGGGGCGCGGTGGAAACACCATATATTTT.

The chain carries TRBV6-5 and TRBJ2-1; 8 bases fit TRBD1. CDR3 length: 15 amino acids. In germline, CDR1 is MNHEY, CDR2 SVGAGI. V was clipped by 6 bases and J by 3 bases; unmatched bases: 7. This CDR3 is CASSPRTGIYNEQFF. The CDR3 DNA reads TGTGCCAGCAGCCCCCGGACAGGGATCTACAATGAGCAGTTCTTC.

This sequence joins TRBV7-8 and TRBJ2-3; the match to TRBD2 covers 7 bases. Germline lookup yields CDR1 SGHVS and CDR2 FQNEAQ. Unmatched junction bases numbered 15, after V lost 0 bases and J lost 6 bases. This CDR3 comprises 18 residues. For the CDR3, the DNA is TGTGCCAGCAGCTTAGCGCGAAACGGGGGGATGATAGGGGATACGCAGTATTTT. Its protein is CASSLARNGGMIGDTQYF.

The DNA for the CDR3 is TGTGCCAGCAGGCGAATAGCGGATAATCACGAGCAGTACTTC. It encodes CASRRIADNHEQYF. The chain joins TRBV7-2 to TRBJ2-7, with D perhaps matching TRBD2 (6 bases). The CDR3 totals 14 residues. The germline V and J ends were trimmed by 6 bases and 5 bases, with 17 bases remaining between them. Germline lookup yields CDR1 SGHTA and CDR2 FQGNSA.

This clone was seen more than once but under ten times. This chain uses TRBV12-5 with TRBJ1-1; possible D gene TRBD1, 5 bases. CDR1 and CDR2 (germline): LGHNT, FRNRAP. Between the trimmed V and J ends, which lost 7 bases and 8 bases, there was a span of 14 bases. The CDR3 spans 12 residues. CDR3 coding DNA: TGTGCTAGTGTCGCGACCAGGGCAGAAGCTTTCTTT. Translating gives CASVATRAEAFF.